The clone carrying this TCR beta chain has a count of ten or more. Its antigen is unknown. This entry is derived from a study of T cell repertoires in cytomegalovirus infection. TCRdb reanalysed the reads using MiXCR and keeps one entry per CDR3 protein. Among about 920,000 distinct CDR3 sequences, roughly a third were seen once, and the ten largest hold 13%. Between the trimmed V and J ends, which lost 4 bases and 3 bases, there was a span of 10 bases. This CDR3 has 14 residues. Germline lookup yields CDR1 MNHEY and CDR2 SVGAGI. The chain carries TRBV6-5 and TRBJ1-5; D call uncertain. The sequencing used cultured CD8+ T cells from PBMCs, collected from culture after CMV antigen stimulation. The sequence derives from a human donor in good health (CMV status not recorded). Some clones in this sample may be carry-over from other donors' samples. CDR3 coding DNA: TGTGCCAGCAGTTTTAGACACCCCAATCAGCCCCAGCATTTT. The encoded protein is CASSFRHPNQPQHF.